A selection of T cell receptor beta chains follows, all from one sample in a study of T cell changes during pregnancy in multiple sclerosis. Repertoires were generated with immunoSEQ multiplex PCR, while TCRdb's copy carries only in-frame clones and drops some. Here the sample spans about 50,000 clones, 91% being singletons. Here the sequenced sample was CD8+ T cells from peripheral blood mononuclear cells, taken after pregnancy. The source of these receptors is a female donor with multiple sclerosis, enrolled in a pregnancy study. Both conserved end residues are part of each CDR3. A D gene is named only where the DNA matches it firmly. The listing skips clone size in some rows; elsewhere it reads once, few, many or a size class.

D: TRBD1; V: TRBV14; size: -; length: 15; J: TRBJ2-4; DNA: TGTGCCAGCAGCCAGCGAGACAGGGGTAGAAACATTCAGTACTTC; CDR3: CASSQRDRGRNIQYF
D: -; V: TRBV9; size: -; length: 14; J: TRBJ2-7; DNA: TGTGCCAGCAGCGTAGGCGGGTTTACCTACGAGCAGTACTTC; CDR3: CASSVGGFTYEQYF
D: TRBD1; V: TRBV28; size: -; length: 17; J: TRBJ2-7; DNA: TGTGCCAGCAGTTTAGGACAGGGGAGACCTTCGACCTACGAGCAGTACTTC; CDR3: CASSLGQGRPSTYEQYF
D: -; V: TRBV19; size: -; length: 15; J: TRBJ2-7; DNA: TGTGCCAGTAGTATAGGGGGCCCGAGCTCCTACGAGCAGTACTTC; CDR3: CASSIGGPSSYEQYF
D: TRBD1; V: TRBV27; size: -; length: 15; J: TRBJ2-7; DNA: TGTGCCAGCAGTTCTGGGACAGCGATCTCCTACGAGCAGTACTTC; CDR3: CASSSGTAISYEQYF
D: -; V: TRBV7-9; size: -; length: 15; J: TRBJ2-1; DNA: TGTGCCAGCAGCTTAGGTAGCGTGCACTACAATGAGCAGTTCTTC; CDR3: CASSLGSVHYNEQFF
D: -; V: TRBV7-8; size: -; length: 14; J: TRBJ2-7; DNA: TGTGCCAGCAGCCTAAGGCTGGGCCTCTACGAGCAGTACTTC; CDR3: CASSLRLGLYEQYF
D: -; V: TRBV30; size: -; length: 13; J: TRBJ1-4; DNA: TGTGCCTGGACCCCCGGGAGGGGTGAAAAACTGTTTTTT; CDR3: CAWTPGRGEKLFF
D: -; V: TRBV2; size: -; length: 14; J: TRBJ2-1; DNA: TGTGCCGTCCAGGGGGCGGGGGCCCACAATGAGCAGTTCTTC; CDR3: CAVQGAGAHNEQFF
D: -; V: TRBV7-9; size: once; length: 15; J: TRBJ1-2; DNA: TGTGCCAGCAGCTTCCTCGGGGGGCCTGAGGGAGGCTACACCTTC; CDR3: CASSFLGGPEGGYTF
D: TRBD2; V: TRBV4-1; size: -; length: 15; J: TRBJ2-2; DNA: TGCGCCAGCAGCCATGGGACTACCTACACCGGGGAGCTGTTTTTT; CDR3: CASSHGTTYTGELFF
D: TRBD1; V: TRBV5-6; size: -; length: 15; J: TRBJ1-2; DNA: TGTGCCAGCAGCTGGGGGACAGGAATCGACGATGGCTACACCTTC; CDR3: CASSWGTGIDDGYTF
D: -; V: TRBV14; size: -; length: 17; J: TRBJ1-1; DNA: TGTGCCAGCAGCCAAGATTTTCTAGAGGGGGATAACACTGAAGCTTTCTTT; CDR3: CASSQDFLEGDNTEAFF
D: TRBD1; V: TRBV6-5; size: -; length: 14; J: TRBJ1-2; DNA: TGTGCCAGCAGTTACGACAGGGGGTTATTCGGCTACACCTTC; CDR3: CASSYDRGLFGYTF
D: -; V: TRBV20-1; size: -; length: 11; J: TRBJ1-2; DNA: TGCAGTACGACCTGGGACTTCGGCTACACCTTC; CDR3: CSTTWDFGYTF
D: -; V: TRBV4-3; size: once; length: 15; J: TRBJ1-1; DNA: TGCGCCAGCAGCCAAGATTTGGGGGGAAGGACTGAAGCTTTCTTT; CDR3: CASSQDLGGRTEAFF
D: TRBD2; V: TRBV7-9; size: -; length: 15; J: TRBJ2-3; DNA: TGTGCCAGCAGCTTGTACGGGGGGTCAAGAGATACGCAGTATTTT; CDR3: CASSLYGGSRDTQYF
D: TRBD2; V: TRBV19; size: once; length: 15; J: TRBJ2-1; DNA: TGTGCCAGTAGTATTGCGAGCGGGGGGGCCAATGAGCAGTTCTTC; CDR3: CASSIASGGANEQFF
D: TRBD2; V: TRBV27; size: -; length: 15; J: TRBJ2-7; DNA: TGTGCCAGCAGTCGGGGACTAGCGGACCCCTACGAGCAGTACTTC; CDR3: CASSRGLADPYEQYF
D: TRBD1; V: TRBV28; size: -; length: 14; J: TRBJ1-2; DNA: TGTGCCAGCAGTACGTCCGGGACAGGGGTTGGCTACACCTTC; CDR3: CASSTSGTGVGYTF
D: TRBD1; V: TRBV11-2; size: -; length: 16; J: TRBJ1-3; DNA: TGTGCCAGCAGCTCCGGGACAGGGCGCTCTGGAAACACCATATATTTT; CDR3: CASSSGTGRSGNTIYF
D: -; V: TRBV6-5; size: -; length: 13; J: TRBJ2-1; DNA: TGTGCCATCCGGAGTAGCTCCTACAATGAGCAGTTCTTC; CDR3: CAIRSSSYNEQFF
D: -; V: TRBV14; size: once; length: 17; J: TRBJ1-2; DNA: TGTGCCAGCAGCCAAGACGCGGGGTCTGGGACCAGGTGGGGCTACACCTTC; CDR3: CASSQDAGSGTRWGYTF
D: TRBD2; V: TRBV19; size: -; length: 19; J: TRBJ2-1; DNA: TGTGCCAGTCCCCTCTTGGGGCTAGCGGGACCAGTACGACGCAATGAGCAGTTCTTC; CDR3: CASPLLGLAGPVRRNEQFF
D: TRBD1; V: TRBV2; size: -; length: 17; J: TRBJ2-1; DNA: TGTGCCAGCAGTGAAGCGCGCGACAGGGGGCCAAACAATGAGCAGTTCTTC; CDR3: CASSEARDRGPNNEQFF
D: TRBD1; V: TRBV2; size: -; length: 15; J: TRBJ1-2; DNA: TGTGCCAGCAGTGAAGCGCTTGGCAGGGGGTACGGCTACACCTTC; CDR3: CASSEALGRGYGYTF
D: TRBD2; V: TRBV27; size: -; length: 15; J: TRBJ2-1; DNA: TGTGCCAGCAGTGTGACTAGCGGGAGGGCCAATGAGCAGTTCTTC; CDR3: CASSVTSGRANEQFF
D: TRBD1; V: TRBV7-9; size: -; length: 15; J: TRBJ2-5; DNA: TGTGCCAGCAGCTCAGACAGGGGGCTGAAAGAGACCCAGTACTTC; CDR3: CASSSDRGLKETQYF
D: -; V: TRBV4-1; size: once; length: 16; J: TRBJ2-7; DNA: TGCGCCAGCAGCCAAGAACAGGTTACAGGCTCCTACGAGCAGTACTTC; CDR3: CASSQEQVTGSYEQYF
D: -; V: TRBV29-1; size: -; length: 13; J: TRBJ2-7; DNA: TGCAGCGCCCGGCGGCCGGGTGGCTACGAGCAGTACTTC; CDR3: CSARRPGGYEQYF
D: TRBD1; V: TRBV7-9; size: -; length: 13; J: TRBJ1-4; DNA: TGTGCCAGCAGCATAGGACAGGTGGAAAAACTGTTTTTT; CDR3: CASSIGQVEKLFF
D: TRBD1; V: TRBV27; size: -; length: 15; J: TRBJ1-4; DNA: TGTGCCAGCAGTAGTTGGGACAGCCTTAATGAAAAACTGTTTTTT; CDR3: CASSSWDSLNEKLFF
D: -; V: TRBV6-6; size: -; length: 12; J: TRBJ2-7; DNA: TGTGCCAGCAGTCAGCAGGGCTACGAGCAGTACTTC; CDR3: CASSQQGYEQYF
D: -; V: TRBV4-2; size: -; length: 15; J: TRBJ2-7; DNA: TGTGCCAGCAGCCAAGACAGGGGATTAAACTACGAGCAGTACTTC; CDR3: CASSQDRGLNYEQYF
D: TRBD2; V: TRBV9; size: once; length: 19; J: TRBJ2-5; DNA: TGTGCCAGCACCCCGTCTGGGGGGCTAGCGGGGGGCCTGGGAGAGACCCAGTACTTC; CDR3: CASTPSGGLAGGLGETQYF
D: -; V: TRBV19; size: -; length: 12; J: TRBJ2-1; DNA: TGTGCCAGTAGTACCGAAGGAGATGAGCAGTTCTTC; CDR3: CASSTEGDEQFF
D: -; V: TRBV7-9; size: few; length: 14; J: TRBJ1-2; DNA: TGTGCCAGCACCTCATTTACGGAGAACTATGGCTACACCTTC; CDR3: CASTSFTENYGYTF
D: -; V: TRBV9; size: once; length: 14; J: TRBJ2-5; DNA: TGTGCCAGCAGCACCCCGGACGGGGAAGAGACCCAGTACTTC; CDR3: CASSTPDGEETQYF
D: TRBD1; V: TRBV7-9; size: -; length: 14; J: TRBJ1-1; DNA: TGTGCCAGCAGCCCGAGGACAGGGGGCGAGGAAGCTTTCTTT; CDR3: CASSPRTGGEEAFF
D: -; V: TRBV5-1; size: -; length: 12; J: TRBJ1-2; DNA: TGCGCCAGCAGCTTGCCAGACTATGGCTACACCTTC; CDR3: CASSLPDYGYTF
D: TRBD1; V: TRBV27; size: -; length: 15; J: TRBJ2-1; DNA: TGTGCCAGCAGTTACAATGGGGACAGCGCCAATGAGCAGTTCTTC; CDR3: CASSYNGDSANEQFF
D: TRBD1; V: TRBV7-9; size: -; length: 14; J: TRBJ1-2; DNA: TGTGCCAGCAGCTTTGAGGGCAGGGGGCTTCACGACACCTTC; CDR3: CASSFEGRGLHDTF
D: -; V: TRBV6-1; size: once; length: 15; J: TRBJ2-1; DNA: TGTGCCAGCAGTGAAGGCGTAGCCAGATTCAATGAGCAGTTCTTC; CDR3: CASSEGVARFNEQFF
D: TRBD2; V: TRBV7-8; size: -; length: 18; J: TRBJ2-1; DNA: TGTGCCAGCAGCTTAGCAGGGACTAGCGGGGGGATTAACAATGAGCAGTTCTTC; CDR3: CASSLAGTSGGINNEQFF
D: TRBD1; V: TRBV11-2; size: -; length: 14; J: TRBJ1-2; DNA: TGTGCCAGCAGCTCTTCCGGAGGGGGCGATGGCTACACCTTC; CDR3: CASSSSGGGDGYTF
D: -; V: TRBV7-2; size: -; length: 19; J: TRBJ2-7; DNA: TGTGCCAGCAGCTTAGTTCGGGATGTCCCGATTGGAGTTTCCGACGAGCAGTACTTC; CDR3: CASSLVRDVPIGVSDEQYF
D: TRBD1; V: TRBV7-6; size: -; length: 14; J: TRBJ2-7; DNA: TGTGCCAGCAGCTTAGCGGACAGGGGCGACGAGCAGTACTTC; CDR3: CASSLADRGDEQYF
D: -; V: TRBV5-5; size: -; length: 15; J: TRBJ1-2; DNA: TGTGCCAGCAGCCCTGACAGGCCGCCAAACTATGGCTACACCTTC; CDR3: CASSPDRPPNYGYTF
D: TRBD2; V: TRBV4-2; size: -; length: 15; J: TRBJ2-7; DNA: TGTGCCAGCAGCCAAACTAGCGGGGGACCCTACGAGCAGTACTTC; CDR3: CASSQTSGGPYEQYF
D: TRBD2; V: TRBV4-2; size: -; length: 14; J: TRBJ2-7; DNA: TGTGCCAGCAGCCAAGGCGGGGGGAACTACGAGCAGTACTTC; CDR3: CASSQGGGNYEQYF
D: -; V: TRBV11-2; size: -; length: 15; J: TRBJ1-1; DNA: TGTGCCAGCAGCCACCCCGGGGGGCAGAACACTGAAGCTTTCTTT; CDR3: CASSHPGGQNTEAFF
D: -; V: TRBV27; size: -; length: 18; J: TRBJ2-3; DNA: TGTGCCAGCACCCCGACTCCGGGACACGCTCTAGGTGCAGATACGCAGTATTTT; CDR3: CASTPTPGHALGADTQYF
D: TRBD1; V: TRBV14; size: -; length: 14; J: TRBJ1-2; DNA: TGTGCCAGCAGCTCTACAGGGGGTATCTATGGCTACACCTTC; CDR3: CASSSTGGIYGYTF
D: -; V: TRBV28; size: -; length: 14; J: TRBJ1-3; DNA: TGTGCCAGCACCGAAGCAAGCTCTGGAAACACCATATATTTT; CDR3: CASTEASSGNTIYF
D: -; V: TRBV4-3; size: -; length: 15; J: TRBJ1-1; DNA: TGCGCCAGCAGCCAAGCACCGGGTGTGAACACTGAAGCTTTCTTT; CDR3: CASSQAPGVNTEAFF
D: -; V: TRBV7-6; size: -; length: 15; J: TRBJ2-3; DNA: TGTGCCAGCAGCCGAGCGGGTGTGAGCACAGATACGCAGTATTTT; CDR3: CASSRAGVSTDTQYF